These 17 T cell receptor beta chains share one sample of origin, sequenced in a study of OX40 agonist ivuxolimab in advanced cancers. The table came from immunoSEQ multiplex PCR; TCRdb's copy has only in-frame clones and leaves some out. Among some 70,000 clones listed, approximately 86% were seen once. The input for sequencing was CD4+ or CD8+ T cells sorted from blood, taken in a trial of the OX40 agonist ivuxolimab. The receptors here all came from an adult with an advanced solid tumor such as melanoma, head and neck, liver or kidney cancer.

The table lists this clone with a count of one. The chain is built from TRBV7-8 and TRBJ2-7; D is unclear. The germline V gene has CDR1 SGHVS and CDR2 FQNEAQ. The CDR3 runs to 14 residues. V dropped 3 bases and J dropped 6 bases, with 15 bases sitting between them. The CDR3 is CASSLWQAQLEQYF. DNA for the CDR3: TGTGCCAGCAGCTTGTGGCAGGCTCAACTCGAGCAGTACTTC.

In its sample, this clone was seen once. The CDR3 here is CASSLGISYNEQFF. CDR3 coding DNA: TGTGCCAGCAGCTTAGGGATCTCCTACAATGAGCAGTTCTTC. The chain recombines TRBV7-8 with TRBJ2-1; no clear D gene. Germline V gene data show CDR1 as SGHVS and CDR2 as FQNEAQ. V lost 1 base, J lost 0 bases, and 4 bases lay in between. The CDR3 extends over 14 amino acids.

The rearrangement uses TRBV6-6 and TRBJ1-2; D not resolved. Germline V gene data show CDR1 as MNHNY and CDR2 as SVGAGI (reference sequence). Trimming left V 0 bases short and J 6 bases short, with 11 bases between. This CDR3 is 14 amino acids long. The chain's CDR3 is CASSYSEVSDGYTF. CDR3 coding DNA: TGTGCCAGCAGTTACTCAGAGGTTTCAGATGGCTACACCTTC.

For the CDR3, the DNA is TGTGCCAGCTCACCACCGGGGAGCTCTGGAAACACCATATATTTT. This sequence encodes CASSPPGSSGNTIYF. This chain uses TRBV18 with TRBJ1-3; D remains ambiguous. Germline V gene data show CDR1 as KGHSH and CDR2 as LQKENI. This CDR3 region has 15 residues. V lost 0 bases to trimming and J lost 0 bases, with 6 bases between them.

The CDR3 region is CASRVGHQNTGELFF. The CDR3 DNA reads TGTGCCTCCCGAGTGGGACACCAGAACACCGGGGAGCTGTTTTTT. V and J are TRBV2 and TRBJ2-2, with D perhaps matching TRBD1 (6 bases). This CDR3 region has 15 residues. Between the trimmed V and J ends, which lost 11 bases and 1 base, there was a span of 17 bases. CDR1 SNHLY and CDR2 FYNNEI come from the germline V gene.

V is TRBV5-4 and J is TRBJ2-7; tentative D call: TRBD2 (6 bases). Per germline, CDR1 SGHNT and CDR2 YYREEE (reference sequence). CDR3 size: 12 residues. The V end lost 1 base, the J end lost 6 bases, and 8 bases lay between the germline ends. CDR3 sequence: CASSLTSSEQYF. The CDR3 nucleotides read TGTGCCAGCAGCTTGACTAGCTCCGAGCAGTACTTC.

The chain uses TRBV6-1 and TRBJ2-1; D may be TRBD2 (6 bases). The CDR3 covers 11 residues. CDR1 MNHNS and CDR2 SASEGT come from the germline V gene. Deletions cut 5 bases from V and 14 bases from J, with 13 bases between. CDR3 protein: CASSFRLEEFF. The CDR3 bases are TGTGCCAGCAGTTTCAGACTAGAGGAGTTCTTC.

The rearrangement links TRBV10-1 to TRBJ2-7; no clear D gene. The CDR3 runs to 14 residues. Germline loops: CDR1 WNHNN, CDR2 SYGVQD (reference sequence). Deletions cut 10 bases from V and 3 bases from J, with 19 bases between. CDR3 loop: CATSDSAALYEQYF. The DNA of the CDR3 is TGCGCCACCTCGGATTCAGCCGCCCTCTACGAGCAGTACTTC.

The chain has TRBV6-5 and TRBJ2-7, with 8 bases matching TRBD1. J lost 13 bases, V lost 6 bases, and 11 bases had no gene match. The CDR3 length is 12 residues. Germline CDR1 reads MNHEY; CDR2 reads SVGAGI. CDR3 DNA: TGTGCCAGCAGCCCGGACAGGGCTCGCTTCTACTTC. It yields the protein CASSPDRARFYF.

V usage is TRBV19 and J usage is TRBJ2-2, with 9 bases matching TRBD1. The CDR3 runs 14 residues. Germline CDR1 LNHDA, CDR2 SQIVND (reference sequence). V lost 5 bases to trimming and J lost 7 bases; unmatched junction nucleotides: 5. This chain's CDR3 is CASSQGQGIGELFF. The DNA for the CDR3 is TGTGCCAGTAGTCAGGGACAGGGTATCGGGGAGCTGTTTTTT. The variable domain in full, with the rest retrieved from reference TRBV19 and TRBJ2-2, is DGGITQSPKYLFRKEGQNVTLSCEQNLNHDAMYWYRQDPGQGLRLIYYSQIVNDFQKGDIAEGYSVSREKKESFPLTVTSAQKNPTAFYLCASSQGQGIGELFFGEGSRLTVL.

This rearrangement joins TRBV5-1 to TRBJ2-3; possibly TRBD1 for D (6 bases). This CDR3 comprises 15 residues. V was pared by 1 base and J by 0 bases, with 9 bases between. Germline values: CDR1 SGHRS, CDR2 YFSETQ. The CDR3 region is CASSLSGQSTDTQYF. As DNA, the CDR3 is TGCGCCAGCAGCTTGTCCGGACAGAGCACAGATACGCAGTATTTT.

V usage is TRBV18 and J usage is TRBJ1-4, with D perhaps matching TRBD1 (6 bases). The germline V gene has CDR1 KGHSH and CDR2 LQKENI. The ends were cut back, 6 bases at V and 3 bases at J, with 14 bases in the middle. This CDR3 contains 15 residues. The chain's CDR3 is CASSYGQSANEKLFF. The CDR3 DNA follows: TGTGCCAGCTCTTATGGACAGTCAGCTAATGAAAAACTGTTTTTT.

The rearrangement uses TRBV7-6 and TRBJ2-7; 9 bases are a match to TRBD1. Trimming cost V 5 bases and J 3 bases; bases outside gene matches: 5. The CDR3 loop spans 14 amino acids. In germline, CDR1 is SGHVS, CDR2 FNYEAQ. The CDR3, as DNA: TGTGCCAGCAGCCCAGACAGGGGGATCTACGAGCAGTACTTC. Residues: CASSPDRGIYEQYF. The whole variable domain, remainder taken from reference TRBV7-6 and TRBJ2-7, is GAGVSQSPRYKVTKRGQDVALRCDPISGHVSLYWYRQALGQGPEFLTYFNYEAQQDKSGLPNDRFSAERPEGSISTLTIQRTEQRDSAMYRCASSPDRGIYEQYFGPGTRLTVT.

This chain uses TRBV14 with TRBJ1-3; no reliable D call. Germline CDR1 reads SGHDN; CDR2 reads FVKESK. The CDR3 spans 14 residues. V lost 3 bases to trimming and J lost 0 bases, with 6 bases between them. The CDR3, as DNA: TGTGCCAGCAGCCAGGCCAGCTCTGGAAACACCATATATTTT. Translating it yields CASSQASSGNTIYF.

The rearrangement joins TRBV5-1 to TRBJ2-7; 10 positions agree with TRBD1. There are 15 residues in the CDR3. V lost 0 bases and J lost 2; bases outside the gene matches: 2. Germline lookup yields CDR1 SGHRS and CDR2 YFSETQ. CDR3 sequence (DNA): TGCGCCAGCAGCTTGGGACAGGGGGCTACCTACGAGCAGTACTTC. Its translation: CASSLGQGATYEQYF.

This sequence joins TRBV7-9 and TRBJ1-5, with TRBD1 matching over 8 bases. The germline V gene encodes CDR1 SEHNR and CDR2 FQNEAQ (reference sequence). After removal of 5 bases from V and 6 bases from J, the junction contained 6 bases not matched to a gene. CDR3 length: 14 amino acids. CDR3 sequence (DNA): TGTGCCAGCAGCCCGACAGGGGCTGGTCAGCCCCAGCATTTT. Encoded protein: CASSPTGAGQPQHF.

The V gene is TRBV27, the J gene TRBJ1-4; 9 bases match TRBD1. The CDR3 totals 15 residues. Germline-derived CDR1 and CDR2 are MNHEY and SMNVEV (reference sequence). V was pared by 5 bases and J by 7 bases, with 8 bases of the junction left unmatched. CDR3: CASSLVQGAREKLFF. DNA for the CDR3: TGTGCCAGCAGTCTCGTACAGGGGGCGCGTGAAAAACTGTTTTTT. Looking up the rest from reference TRBV27 and TRBJ1-4 gives the full variable domain: EAQVTQNPRYLITVTGKKLTVTCSQNMNHEYMSWYRQDPGLGLRQIYYSMNVEVTDKGDVPEGYKVSRKEKRNFPLILESPSPNQTSLYFCASSLVQGAREKLFFGSGTQLSVL.